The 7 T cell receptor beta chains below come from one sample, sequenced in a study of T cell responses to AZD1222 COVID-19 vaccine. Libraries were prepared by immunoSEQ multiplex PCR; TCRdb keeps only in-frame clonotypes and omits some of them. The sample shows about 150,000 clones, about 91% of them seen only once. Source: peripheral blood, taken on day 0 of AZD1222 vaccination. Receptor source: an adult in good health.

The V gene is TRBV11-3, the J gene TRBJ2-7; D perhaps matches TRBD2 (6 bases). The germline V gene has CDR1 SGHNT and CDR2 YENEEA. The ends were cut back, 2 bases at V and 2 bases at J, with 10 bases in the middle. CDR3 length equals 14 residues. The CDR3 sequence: CASSLTAGTYEQYF. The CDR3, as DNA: TGTGCCAGCAGCTTAACCGCGGGGACCTACGAGCAGTACTTC.

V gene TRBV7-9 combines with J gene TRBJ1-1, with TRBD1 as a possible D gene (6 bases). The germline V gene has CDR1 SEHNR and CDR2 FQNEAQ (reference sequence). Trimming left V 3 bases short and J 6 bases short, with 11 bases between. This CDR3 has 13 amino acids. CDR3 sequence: CASSLGTNSEAFF. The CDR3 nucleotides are TGTGCCAGCAGCTTGGGGACAAATTCTGAAGCTTTCTTT. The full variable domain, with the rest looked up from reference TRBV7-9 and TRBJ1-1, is DTGVSQNPRHKITKRGQNVTFRCDPISEHNRLYWYRQTLGQGPEFLTYFQNEAQLEKSRLLSDRFSAERPKGSFSTLEIQRTEQGDSAMYLCASSLGTNSEAFFGQGTRLTVV.

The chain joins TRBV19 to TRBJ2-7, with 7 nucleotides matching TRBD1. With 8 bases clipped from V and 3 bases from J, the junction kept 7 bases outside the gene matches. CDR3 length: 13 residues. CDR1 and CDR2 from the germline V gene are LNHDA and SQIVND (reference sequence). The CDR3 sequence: CASRPGQNYEQYF. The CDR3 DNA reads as TGTGCCAGTCGCCCGGGACAGAACTACGAGCAGTACTTC.

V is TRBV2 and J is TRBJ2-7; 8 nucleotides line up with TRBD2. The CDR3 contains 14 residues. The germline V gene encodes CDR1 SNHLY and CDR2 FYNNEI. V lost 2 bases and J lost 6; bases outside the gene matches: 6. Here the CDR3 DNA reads TGTGCCAGCAGTGAAAGAGCGGGAGCGGCCGAGCAGTACTTC. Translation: CASSERAGAAEQYF.

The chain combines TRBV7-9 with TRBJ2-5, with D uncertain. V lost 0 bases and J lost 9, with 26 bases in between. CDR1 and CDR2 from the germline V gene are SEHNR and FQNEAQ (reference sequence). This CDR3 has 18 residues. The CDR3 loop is CASSLAGGSALGSRAQYF. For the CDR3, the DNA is TGTGCCAGCAGCTTAGCAGGTGGAAGCGCCCTCGGGTCAAGGGCCCAGTACTTC.

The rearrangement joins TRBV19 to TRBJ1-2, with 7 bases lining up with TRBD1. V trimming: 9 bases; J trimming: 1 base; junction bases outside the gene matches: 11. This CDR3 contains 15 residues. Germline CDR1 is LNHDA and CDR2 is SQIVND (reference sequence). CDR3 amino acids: CASKRGSGGNYGYTF. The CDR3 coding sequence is TGTGCCAGCAAAAGAGGGTCAGGGGGTAACTATGGCTACACCTTC.

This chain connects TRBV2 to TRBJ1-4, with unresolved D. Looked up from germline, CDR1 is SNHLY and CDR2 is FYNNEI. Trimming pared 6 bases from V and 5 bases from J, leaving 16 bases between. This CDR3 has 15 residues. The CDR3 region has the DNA TGTGCCAGCAGCCTCCTAGCGGTCCCAAATGAAAAACTGTTTTTT. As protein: CASSLLAVPNEKLFF.